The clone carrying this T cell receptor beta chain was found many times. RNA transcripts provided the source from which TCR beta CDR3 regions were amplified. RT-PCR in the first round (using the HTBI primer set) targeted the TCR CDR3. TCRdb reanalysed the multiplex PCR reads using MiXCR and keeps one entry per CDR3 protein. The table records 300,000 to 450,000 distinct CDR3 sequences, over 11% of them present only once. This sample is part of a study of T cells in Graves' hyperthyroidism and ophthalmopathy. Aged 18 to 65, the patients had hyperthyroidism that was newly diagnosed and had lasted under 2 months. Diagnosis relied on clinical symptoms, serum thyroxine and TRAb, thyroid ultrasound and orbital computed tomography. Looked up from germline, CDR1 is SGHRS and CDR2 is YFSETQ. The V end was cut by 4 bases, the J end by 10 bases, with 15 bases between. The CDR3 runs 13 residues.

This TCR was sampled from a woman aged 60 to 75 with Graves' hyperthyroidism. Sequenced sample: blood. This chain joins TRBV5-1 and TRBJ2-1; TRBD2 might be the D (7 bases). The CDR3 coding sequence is TGCGCCAGCAGCCCGGCCGGGGGGCAGGAGCAGTTCTTC. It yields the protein CASSPAGGQEQFF.